This T cell receptor beta chain comes out of a study of CD8+CD57+ T cells in acquired aplastic anemia. Study-wide background: Read counts for CD4+ cells (from healthy donors) averaged roughly 10 million. Whole-study results and caveats: The study identified under 30 CD8+ CDR3 sequences shared by patients and controls.

There are many counts of this clonotype. Its target is not known. Genomic DNA served as template for TCR beta VDJ and CDR3 profiling. One entry per CDR3 protein results from TCRdb running MiXCR on the reads. The sample yields some 410,000 distinct CDR3 sequences, 65% to 80% seen once. Germline V CDR1 and CDR2: LGHNA, YSLEER. V lost 4 bases and J lost 1, with 7 bases in between. CDR3 length equals 13 residues. This TCR derives from a human donor in good health, serving as a control. The V gene is TRBV4-3, the J gene TRBJ2-5; D remains ambiguous. The sequenced sample consisted of sorted CD4+, CD8+, or CD8+CD57+ T cells (not recorded which) from PBMCs. The CDR3 spells CASSLSRQETQYF. CDR3 sequence (DNA): TGCGCCAGCAGCCTCAGCCGCCAAGAGACCCAGTACTTC.